One and the same sample provided the 26 T cell receptor beta chains below, sequenced in a study of blood T cell repertoires in COVID-19. Produced via immunoSEQ multiplex PCR; TCRdb's table is partial and in-frame only. Of over 150,000 clones in the sample, approximately 80% were seen once. The sequencing sample was made of PBMCs or T cells enriched from blood (not recorded which). The receptors were gathered from an older woman who had recovered from COVID-19.

This chain links TRBV9 with TRBJ1-2; 8 nucleotides agree with TRBD1. J lost 2 bases, V lost 3 bases, and 12 bases had no gene match. The CDR3 has 17 amino acids. Germline V CDR1 and CDR2: SGDLS, YYNGEE. CDR3 residues: CASSGSGRGPQNYGYTF. The CDR3 DNA reads as TGTGCCAGCAGCGGTTCGGGCAGGGGGCCCCAAAACTATGGCTACACCTTC.

This clone was counted many times. This sequence joins TRBV14 and TRBJ1-1, with D perhaps TRBD1 (6 bases). This CDR3 has 15 amino acids. V dropped 0 bases and J dropped 3 bases, with 11 bases sitting between them. The germline V gene has CDR1 SGHDN and CDR2 FVKESK. The DNA for the CDR3 is TGTGCCAGCAGCCAAGAACCCAAGGGGGACACTGAAGCTTTCTTT. Translated, it gives CASSQEPKGDTEAFF.

The CDR3 region is CASSIGTQDGYTF. CDR3 nucleotide sequence: TGTGCCAGTAGTATAGGGACTCAGGACGGCTACACCTTC. The V gene is TRBV19, the J gene TRBJ1-2; D is unresolved. V gave up 1 base and J gave up 8 bases, with 11 bases separating them. This CDR3 comprises 13 residues. Germline CDR1 LNHDA, CDR2 SQIVND (reference sequence).

V and J are TRBV19 and TRBJ2-7; TRBD1 agrees at 9 bases. V trimming: 5 bases; J trimming: 3 bases; junction bases outside the gene matches: 11. This CDR3 is 16 amino acids long. Germline V gives CDR1 LNHDA, CDR2 SQIVND (reference sequence). The CDR3 DNA sequence: TGTGCCAGTAGTGTTTTTCCGGGACAGGGCTTCTACGAGCAGTACTTC. As protein: CASSVFPGQGFYEQYF.

The chain is built from TRBV3-1 (or the pseudogene TRBV3-2) and TRBJ2-1, with D unresolved. This CDR3 has 13 amino acids. V lost 1 base and J 8 bases, leaving 9 bases between the germline ends. Germline values: CDR1 LGHDT, CDR2 YNNKEL (reference sequence). This CDR3 is CASSQATGDEQFF. The CDR3 DNA sequence: TGTGCCAGCAGCCAAGCTACTGGTGATGAGCAGTTCTTC.

The chain is built from TRBV5-6 and TRBJ2-1; D is perhaps TRBD1 (6 bases). Germline V gene lookup returns CDR1 SGHDT and CDR2 YYEEEE. The CDR3 covers 13 residues. The V and J ends lost 3 bases and 3 bases respectively, with 7 bases between them. CDR3 coding DNA: TGTGCCAGCAGCTGGGACAACTACAATGAGCAGTTCTTC. Translating it yields CASSWDNYNEQFF.

The V gene is TRBV5-1, the J gene TRBJ1-2; 9 nucleotides match TRBD1. With 0 bases clipped from V and 6 bases from J, the junction kept 9 bases outside the gene matches. This CDR3 region has 16 residues. CDR1 and CDR2 (germline): SGHRS, YFSETQ. In DNA, the CDR3 is TGCGCCAGCAGCTTGGGTTCTACAGGGGGCGCCGATGGCTACACCTTC. It is translated as CASSLGSTGGADGYTF.

The CDR3, as DNA: TGCGCCAGCAGCCTCCGGGACAGGGGGGGTGATGAGCAGTTCTTC. Residues: CASSLRDRGGDEQFF. The rearrangement links TRBV5-1 to TRBJ2-1; 11 nucleotides align to TRBD1. The length of the CDR3 is 15 residues. The junction had 8 bases not matched to a gene; V was cut back by 4 bases and J by 8 bases. The germline V gene has CDR1 SGHRS and CDR2 YFSETQ.

This clone appeared a few times. This chain connects TRBV27 to TRBJ2-1; possibly TRBD2 for D (5 bases). V lost 4 bases, J lost 4 bases, and 8 bases lay in between. CDR3 length: 13 residues. Germline values: CDR1 MNHEY, CDR2 SMNVEV (reference sequence). The CDR3 DNA sequence: TGTGCCAGCAGTTCACGGGGATACAATGAGCAGTTCTTC. This translates into CASSSRGYNEQFF.

The genes are TRBV5-1 and TRBJ2-5; D ambiguous. Trimming pared 1 base from V and 3 bases from J, leaving 4 bases between. From germline, CDR1 is SGHRS and CDR2 YFSETQ. The length of the CDR3 is 12 residues. The CDR3 DNA reads TGCGCCAGCAGCTTGTTCGAAGAGACCCAGTACTTC. Translation: CASSLFEETQYF. Looking up the rest from reference TRBV5-1 and TRBJ2-5 gives the full variable domain: KAGVTQTPRYLIKTRGQQVTLSCSPISGHRSVSWYQQTPGQGLQFLFEYFSETQRNKGNFPGRFSGRQFSNSRSEMNVSTLELGDSALYLCASSLFEETQYFGPGTRLLVL.

The chain combines TRBV7-8 with TRBJ2-1; 8 nucleotides agree with TRBD2. Germline CDR1 and CDR2: SGHVS and FQNEAQ. Losses at the gene ends were 6 bases for V and 5 bases for J; bases not matched to a gene: 9. The CDR3 sequence is 15 residues long. CDR3 sequence: CASSPSGGPNNEQFF. The CDR3 nucleotides are TGTGCCAGCAGTCCGAGCGGGGGCCCGAACAATGAGCAGTTCTTC.

This clone was detected only once. The rearrangement uses TRBV9 and TRBJ2-7; TRBD1 matches at 9 bases. CDR1 SGDLS and CDR2 YYNGEE come from the germline V gene. Trimming at V came to 0 bases and at J to 4 bases, leaving 14 bases not matched to a gene. The CDR3 runs to 18 residues. CDR3 protein: CASSVATTGGPQAYEQYF. The CDR3 bases are TGTGCCAGCAGCGTAGCCACGACAGGGGGGCCCCAAGCATACGAGCAGTACTTC.

This chain joins TRBV3-1 (or the pseudogene TRBV3-2) and TRBJ1-6, with TRBD1 as a possible D gene (6 bases). The CDR3 has 18 residues. Germline V gene data show CDR1 as LGHDT and CDR2 as YNNKEL (reference sequence). Between the trimmed V and J ends, which lost 1 base and 4 bases, there was a span of 17 bases. CDR3 DNA sequence: TGTGCCAGCAGCCAAGGGAAAGGCGGGGGCTTTTATAATTCACCCCTCCACTTT. Translated: CASSQGKGGGFYNSPLHF.

This chain links TRBV9 with TRBJ2-3; 10 bases are a match to TRBD2. V lost 3 bases and J lost 0; bases outside the gene matches: 4. CDR1 is SGDLS and CDR2 is YYNGEE in the germline V gene. The CDR3 has 16 residues. CDR3 amino acids: CASSAGLAVSTDTQYF. DNA for the CDR3: TGTGCCAGCAGCGCCGGACTAGCGGTGAGCACAGATACGCAGTATTTT.

This chain connects TRBV18 to TRBJ2-5; 7 bases are shared with TRBD1. CDR3 size: 17 residues. J lost 3 bases, V lost 3 bases, and 13 bases had no gene match. Per germline, CDR1 KGHSH and CDR2 LQKENI. The CDR3 DNA reads TGTGCCAGCTCACCTTACCGACCCGGGACAGAGAAAGAGACCCAGTACTTC. It yields the protein CASSPYRPGTEKETQYF.

The chain carries TRBV5-1 and TRBJ1-2, with 10 bases aligning to TRBD1. Germline trimming cut 0 bases from V and 8 bases from J; bases unmatched to any gene: 4. This CDR3 has 14 residues. CDR1 is SGHRS, CDR2 YFSETQ, per germline. The CDR3 loop reads CASSLGQGARGYTF. In DNA, the CDR3 is TGCGCCAGCAGCTTGGGACAGGGGGCGCGCGGCTACACCTTC. The full variable domain, in which reference TRBV5-1 and TRBJ1-2 provide the parts outside the CDR3, is KAGVTQTPRYLIKTRGQQVTLSCSPISGHRSVSWYQQTPGQGLQFLFEYFSETQRNKGNFPGRFSGRQFSNSRSEMNVSTLELGDSALYLCASSLGQGARGYTFGSGTRLTVV.

The chain combines TRBV18 with TRBJ2-7, with a weak D call TRBD1 (6 bases). Germline V CDR1 and CDR2: KGHSH, LQKENI. The CDR3 covers 14 residues. Trimming took off 3 bases at V and 3 bases at J, with 12 bases between the two ends. The DNA of the CDR3 is TGTGCCAGCTCACCCAGTTTGGACAGCTACGAGCAGTACTTC. This gives the protein CASSPSLDSYEQYF.

The chain links TRBV12-3 or TRBV12-4 to TRBJ2-5; 7 bases are shared with TRBD2. This CDR3 has 13 amino acids. The V and J ends lost 9 bases and 2 bases, in that order; junction bases with no gene match: 6. The CDR3 nucleotides are TGTGCCAGTAACTGGGGGGGTCAAGAGACCCAGTACTTC. This encodes CASNWGGQETQYF.

In its sample, this clone was seen once. As DNA, the CDR3 is TGTGCCAGCAGTGAGGACAGGCCTGGCTACACCTTC. It is translated as CASSEDRPGYTF. The genes are TRBV2 and TRBJ1-2; TRBD1 aligns across 7 bases. CDR3 length equals 12 residues. Germline CDR1 reads SNHLY; CDR2 reads FYNNEI. J gave up 7 bases and V 3 bases, and 2 bases lay outside the gene matches. The variable domain in full, with the rest retrieved from reference TRBV2 and TRBJ1-2, is EPEVTQTPSHQVTQMGQEVILRCVPISNHLYFYWYRQILGQKVEFLVSFYNNEISEKSEIFDDQFSVERPDGSNFTLKIRSTKLEDSAMYFCASSEDRPGYTFGSGTRLTVV.

The chain has TRBV9 and TRBJ1-2, with 10 bases matching TRBD1. CDR3 size: 16 residues. The germline V gene has CDR1 SGDLS and CDR2 YYNGEE. V trimming: 0 bases; J trimming: 2 bases; junction bases outside the gene matches: 4. The CDR3 nucleotides are TGTGCCAGCAGCGTAGCTGCGGACAGGGGGAACTATGGCTACACCTTC. Translating it yields CASSVAADRGNYGYTF. The entire variable domain, with the rest obtained from reference TRBV9 and TRBJ1-2, is as follows: DSGVTQTPKHLITATGQRVTLRCSPRSGDLSVYWYQQSLDQGLQFLIQYYNGEERAKGNILERFSAQQFPDLHSELNLSSLELGDSALYFCASSVAADRGNYGYTFGSGTRLTVV.

V is TRBV5-1 and J is TRBJ1-5; TRBD1 might be the D (5 bases). CDR3 length: 14 residues. CDR1 and CDR2 from the germline V gene are SGHRS and YFSETQ. The ends were cut back, 4 bases at V and 5 bases at J, with 13 bases in the middle. CDR3 loop: CASSRAGGDQPQHF. The CDR3 DNA is TGCGCCAGCAGCCGGGCCGGGGGTGATCAGCCCCAGCATTTT.

The chain is built from TRBV10-3 and TRBJ2-7; 9 nucleotides align to TRBD1. This CDR3 contains 15 residues. J was trimmed by 2 bases and V by 3 bases; bases with no gene match: 5. Germline V CDR1 and CDR2: ENHRY, SYGVKD. CDR3 nucleotide sequence: TGTGCCATCAGTGAAACCGGGACAGGGCCCTACGAGCAGTACTTC. Amino acids: CAISETGTGPYEQYF.

The chain joins TRBV19 to TRBJ2-3; D may be TRBD1 (6 bases). Germline V gives CDR1 LNHDA, CDR2 SQIVND (reference sequence). V was trimmed by 6 bases and J by 4 bases, leaving 17 bases between them. This CDR3 is built from 15 residues. The CDR3 sequence is CASSATGLPADTQYF. CDR3 nucleotide sequence: TGTGCCAGTAGCGCAACAGGGCTCCCGGCAGATACGCAGTATTTT.

The chain joins TRBV6-5 to TRBJ1-1; 8 bases agree with TRBD1. This CDR3 spans 14 amino acids. CDR1 is MNHEY, CDR2 SVGAGI, per germline. V was clipped by 6 bases and J by 1 base; unmatched bases: 4. CDR3 sequence (DNA): TGTGCCAGCAGAGACAGGGGCTCGAACACTGAAGCTTTCTTT. This encodes CASRDRGSNTEAFF.

The rearrangement links TRBV4-1 to TRBJ1-2, with D perhaps matching TRBD1 (6 bases). Per germline, CDR1 MGHRA and CDR2 YSYEKL. V was cut by 4 bases and J by 3 bases, with 18 bases left in between. The CDR3 sequence is 16 residues long. CDR3 residues: CASSPYASDSYYGYTF. In DNA form, the CDR3 reads TGCGCCAGCAGCCCGTACGCTTCGGACAGCTACTATGGCTACACCTTC.

The chain combines TRBV4-1 with TRBJ1-2; possible D gene TRBD1, 5 bases. V was cut by 2 bases and J by 2 bases, with 12 bases left in between. The CDR3 length is 15 residues. Germline-derived CDR1 and CDR2 are MGHRA and YSYEKL. The CDR3 spells CASSQPGLPNYGYTF. The CDR3 DNA follows: TGCGCCAGCAGCCAACCGGGACTTCCCAACTATGGCTACACCTTC.